This entry lists 15 T cell receptor beta chains sequenced from one sample in a study of T cell repertoires and HLA-DP antigens. The protocol was immunoSEQ multiplex PCR, while the TCRdb copy is restricted to in-frame clones and leaves out a portion. The repertoire holds 85,000 to 90,000 clones, with about nine tenths as singletons. Their target antigens are unknown. Sequencing used CD4+ T cells from PBMCs. These receptors all stem from a man between 45 and 60 years old in good health and CMV-seronegative.

The chain carries TRBV18 and TRBJ1-2, with D perhaps matching TRBD1 (6 bases). The length of the CDR3 is 15 residues. Trimming took off 6 bases at V and 4 bases at J, with 18 bases between the two ends. The germline gives CDR1 KGHSH, CDR2 LQKENI. The CDR3 DNA follows: TGTGCCAGCTCTGCTGCGCAGGGGTCGGGCTATGGCTACACCTTC. It is translated as CASSAAQGSGYGYTF. The variable domain in full, with the rest retrieved from reference TRBV18 and TRBJ1-2, is NAGVMQNPRHLVRRRGQEARLRCSPMKGHSHVYWYRQLPEEGLKFMVYLQKENIIDESGMPKERFSAEFPKEGPSILRIQQVVRGDSAAYFCASSAAQGSGYGYTFGSGTRLTVV.

The chain is built from TRBV9 and TRBJ2-1; 15 nucleotides align to TRBD2. The V and J ends lost 3 bases and 0 bases, in that order; junction bases with no gene match: 7. The CDR3 has 19 residues. Germline V lookup: CDR1 SGDLS, CDR2 YYNGEE. The CDR3 loop reads CASSESGTSGGSSYNEQFF. CDR3 DNA: TGTGCCAGCAGCGAATCCGGGACTAGCGGGGGGAGCTCCTACAATGAGCAGTTCTTC.

The chain carries TRBV19 and TRBJ2-1; 7 nucleotides match TRBD1. Germline CDR1 is LNHDA and CDR2 is SQIVND (reference sequence). CDR3 length equals 15 residues. The V segment lost 5 bases and the J segment 2 bases; nucleotides outside the gene matches: 6. The CDR3: CASSLQQGPYNEQFF. CDR3 in DNA: TGTGCCAGTAGTCTTCAACAGGGGCCCTACAATGAGCAGTTCTTC.

This clone was seen a few times. The chain carries TRBV18 and TRBJ2-2; 7 nucleotides match TRBD1. CDR3 length: 15 amino acids. Germline V lookup: CDR1 KGHSH, CDR2 LQKENI. J was trimmed by 3 bases and V by 7 bases; bases with no gene match: 8. CDR3 coding DNA: TGTGCCAGCTTGCAGTCCCAGGGGGACACCGGGGAGCTGTTTTTT. It codes for CASLQSQGDTGELFF.

This clone appeared once. V is TRBV28 and J is TRBJ2-6; possibly TRBD1 or TRBD2 for D (5 bases each). Trimming shortened V by 6 bases and J by 3 bases, and 12 bases separated the two germline ends. The CDR3 covers 15 residues. Germline lookup yields CDR1 MDHEN and CDR2 SYDVKM. The CDR3 bases are TGTGCCAGCAGGGGGGAAAGGAGTGGGGCCAACGTCCTGACTTTC. Protein sequence: CASRGERSGANVLTF. Based on the CDR3 plus reference TRBV28 and TRBJ2-6, the full variable domain is DVKVTQSSRYLVKRTGEKVFLECVQDMDHENMFWYRQDPGLGLRLIYFSYDVKMKEKGDIPEGYSVSREKKERFSLILESASTNQTSMYLCASRGERSGANVLTFGAGSRLTVL.

This chain connects TRBV4-3 to TRBJ2-3; 8 bases align to TRBD2. Germline V CDR1 and CDR2: LGHNA, YSLEER. V dropped 0 bases and J dropped 0; count of bases not matched to a gene: 2. The CDR3 totals 16 residues. The CDR3 DNA follows: TGCGCCAGCAGCCAAGAGGCGGGGGGAAGCACAGATACGCAGTATTTT. This sequence encodes CASSQEAGGSTDTQYF.

The V call is TRBV28, the J call TRBJ2-5; 9 bases align to TRBD2. The CDR3 runs to 15 residues. Unmatched junction bases numbered 6, after V lost 6 bases and J lost 1 base. Germline V gene data show CDR1 as MDHEN and CDR2 as SYDVKM. CDR3 amino acids: CASSLAGVGQETQYF. The CDR3 DNA reads as TGTGCCAGCAGCTTAGCGGGAGTGGGCCAAGAGACCCAGTACTTC. Based on the CDR3 plus reference TRBV28 and TRBJ2-5, the full variable domain is DVKVTQSSRYLVKRTGEKVFLECVQDMDHENMFWYRQDPGLGLRLIYFSYDVKMKEKGDIPEGYSVSREKKERFSLILESASTNQTSMYLCASSLAGVGQETQYFGPGTRLLVL.

The V call is TRBV19, the J call TRBJ2-1, with 7 bases aligning to TRBD2. V gave up 5 bases and J gave up 5 bases; unmatched junction bases: 6. Germline V gene lookup returns CDR1 LNHDA and CDR2 SQIVND (reference sequence). The CDR3 sequence is 14 residues long. This CDR3 reads CASSARTRNNEQFF. The CDR3 DNA reads TGTGCCAGTAGTGCCCGGACTAGAAACAATGAGCAGTTCTTC.

This rearrangement joins TRBV28 to TRBJ2-5, with 7 bases fitting TRBD2. The CDR3 length is 16 residues. Germline CDR1 and CDR2: MDHEN and SYDVKM. Trimming cost V 2 bases and J 4 bases; bases outside gene matches: 10. CDR3 region: CASSLEVGTGGETQYF. CDR3 DNA sequence: TGTGCCAGCAGTTTAGAGGTCGGGACGGGGGGAGAGACCCAGTACTTC.

The genes are TRBV9 and TRBJ2-7; 7 bases are a match to TRBD1. The CDR3 is 15 amino acids. After removal of 0 bases from V and 2 bases from J, the junction contained 5 bases not matched to a gene. Per the germline V gene, CDR1 is SGDLS and CDR2 is YYNGEE. CDR3: CASSVEAGGTYEQYF. In DNA form, the CDR3 reads TGTGCCAGCAGCGTAGAGGCAGGGGGAACCTACGAGCAGTACTTC.

The genes are TRBV7-2 and TRBJ2-1, with D maybe TRBD2 (6 bases). This CDR3 region has 15 residues. V was shortened by 1 base and J by 5 bases, with 12 bases between the two germline ends. Germline V gene data show CDR1 as SGHTA and CDR2 as FQGNSA. The CDR3 coding sequence is TGTGCCAGCAGCTTAGGTACTAGCCCAAACAATGAGCAGTTCTTC. Protein product: CASSLGTSPNNEQFF.

The V and J genes are TRBV4-2 and TRBJ1-5; D is ambiguous. Trimming pared 1 base from V and 6 bases from J, leaving 13 bases between. Per the germline V gene, CDR1 is LGHNA and CDR2 is YNFKEQ. The CDR3 length is 15 residues. The CDR3 coding sequence is TGTGCCAGCAGCCAAGTTTTGAGGGTAGGTCAGCCCCAGCATTTT. Amino acid sequence: CASSQVLRVGQPQHF.

This rearrangement joins TRBV19 to TRBJ1-5; 10 bases are a match to TRBD1. CDR1 and CDR2 (germline): LNHDA, SQIVND (reference sequence). CDR3 length equals 15 residues. The ends lost 5 bases at V and 4 bases at J; junction bases unmatched: 5. Here the CDR3 reads CASSGTGARNQPQHF. The CDR3 bases are TGTGCCAGTAGTGGGACAGGGGCAAGGAATCAGCCCCAGCATTTT.

V and J are TRBV6-6 and TRBJ1-3, with unresolved D. V dropped 7 bases and J dropped 4 bases, with 8 bases sitting between them. The CDR3 spans 12 residues. Germline lookup yields CDR1 MNHNY and CDR2 SVGAGI (reference sequence). CDR3 sequence: CASTPAGNTIYF. The CDR3 coding sequence is TGTGCCAGCACCCCGGCCGGAAACACCATATATTTT.

This chain joins TRBV6-5 and TRBJ1-1; D might be TRBD1 (6 bases). Trimming left V 6 bases short and J 1 base short, with 12 bases between. The CDR3 length is 14 residues. Germline V CDR1 and CDR2: MNHEY, SVGAGI. Written as DNA, the CDR3 is TGTGCCAGCAGCGGCAGGGGAAGGAACACTGAAGCTTTCTTT. Its translation is CASSGRGRNTEAFF.